This is a list of T cell receptor beta chains from one sample in a study of cytomegalovirus exposure and HLA in healthy donors. Data came from immunoSEQ multiplex PCR; TCRdb stores just in-frame clones and leaves some out. The table shows about 150,000 clones, with less than 90% occurring only once. Sequences were obtained from PBMCs. The receptors stem from a young man in good health and CMV-seropositive. Both conserved end residues are trimmed from each CDR3. Each record gives: D gene, V gene, CDR3 protein. The D gene is left open where the match is weak.

>.|TRBV11-3
ASSLGVVGGRETQY
>TRBD2|TRBV5-4
ASSLASGGTGGELF
>TRBD2|TRBV18
ASVRSAGGSYEQY
>TRBD1|TRBV9
ASSPDRGLVNTEAF
>.|TRBV19
ASSPRQQEGGETQY
>TRBD2|TRBV5-4
ASSSGLAGATDTQY
>.|TRBV7-9
ASSFRETGELF
>TRBD1|TRBV30
AGTTGTGGTEAF
>.|TRBV7-2
ASSLKGSGRNIQY
>.|TRBV13
ASSLGGNEKLF
>.|TRBV6-5
ASSYSGDHEQY
>TRBD1|TRBV29-1
SVVGDRDFYGYT
>TRBD2|TRBV6-1
ASSSTSGGSDTQY
>TRBD1|TRBV7-2
ASSKRHEDRGVYGYT
>TRBD2|TRBV12-5
ASGLSRASGGAHDTQY
>TRBD1|TRBV29-1
SVGAGQGTQY
>TRBD1|TRBV6-5
ASRTGESNQPQH
>TRBD2|TRBV10-2
ASRGLAATDTQY
>.|TRBV6-6
ASSTGLSTNTGELF
>TRBD2|TRBV27
ASAWPGLAGPPSYEQY
>TRBD2|TRBV4-2
ASSQDLLREAPDTQY
>.|TRBV4-3
ASGAREDTEAF
>.|TRBV6-4
ASSGGGLSGTDTQY
>.|TRBV28
ASRENTEAF
>TRBD1|TRBV2
ASSPEQGGDTQY
>.|TRBV27
ASSLMGSSYNSPLH
>TRBD2|TRBV19
ASSPSPGLAGPTGELF
>.|TRBV5-1
ASRKGRDEKLF
>TRBD1|TRBV6-6
ASRLDRGSTDTQY
>.|TRBV18
ASSPRGQPMVQF
>TRBD1|TRBV29-1
SVHGQVSTDTQY